This entry lists 21 T cell receptor beta chains sequenced from one sample in a study of CD4+ T cells in melanoma. Measured with immunoSEQ multiplex PCR; TCRdb has only the in-frame clones, and not every one. The sample contains roughly 140,000 clones, approximately 91% of which appear only once. The source is a human donor with melanoma.

J is TRBJ1-4 and V is TRBV5-1; D unclear. Trimming took off 1 base at V and 0 bases at J, with 10 bases between the two ends. The CDR3 is 16 amino acids. The germline V gene encodes CDR1 SGHRS and CDR2 YFSETQ. The CDR3 here is CASSLQGRATNEKLFF. CDR3 DNA sequence: TGCGCCAGCAGCTTGCAAGGCCGGGCAACTAATGAAAAACTGTTTTTT.

The rearrangement links TRBV5-6 to TRBJ2-7; 8 bases fit TRBD1. The CDR3 extends over 14 amino acids. V was clipped by 4 bases and J by 6 bases; unmatched bases: 9. Germline CDR1 is SGHDT and CDR2 is YYEEEE. CDR3 coding DNA: TGTGCCAGCAGCCTGGGACAGGCCCCCTTCGAGCAGTACTTC. It yields the protein CASSLGQAPFEQYF.

This chain joins TRBV10-1 and TRBJ1-1, with unresolved D. The length of the CDR3 is 13 residues. Germline-derived CDR1 and CDR2 are WNHNN and SYGVQD (reference sequence). Trimming took 2 bases from V and 5 from J, leaving 9 bases between them. The CDR3 nucleotides read TGCGCCAGCAGTGAGCAGGTGGGGACTGAAGCTTTCTTT. It is translated as CASSEQVGTEAFF.

This chain uses TRBV5-1 with TRBJ2-1; 11 nucleotides align to TRBD2. V dropped 2 bases and J dropped 7; count of bases not matched to a gene: 8. Germline V gene lookup returns CDR1 SGHRS and CDR2 YFSETQ. The CDR3 contains 16 residues. The CDR3 is CASSLIAGGSTNEQFF. CDR3 in DNA: TGCGCCAGCAGCTTAATAGCGGGGGGGTCCACGAATGAGCAGTTCTTC.

V and J are TRBV5-1 and TRBJ1-1, with D possibly matching TRBD1 (6 bases). In germline, CDR1 is SGHRS, CDR2 YFSETQ. The V and J ends lost 5 bases and 1 base respectively, with 12 bases between them. The CDR3 spans 14 residues. CDR3 coding DNA: TGCGCCAGCAGTCCGACAGGAAGGAACACTGAAGCTTTCTTT. Its protein is CASSPTGRNTEAFF.

The rearrangement uses TRBV29-1 and TRBJ1-4; D is uncertain. V dropped 2 bases and J dropped 2 bases, with 6 bases sitting between them. Germline CDR1 is SQVTM and CDR2 is ANQGSEA. The length of the CDR3 is 13 residues. This CDR3 is CSVERQTNEKLFF. CDR3 DNA sequence: TGCAGCGTTGAACGCCAGACTAATGAAAAACTGTTTTTT.

This chain uses TRBV5-6 with TRBJ1-2, with D perhaps TRBD1 (6 bases). V was trimmed by 5 bases and J by 6 bases, leaving 20 bases between them. The CDR3 runs to 15 residues. Germline CDR1 is SGHDT and CDR2 is YYEEEE. The DNA for the CDR3 is TGTGCCAGCAGTTTACAAGGGACACCCTGGGATGGCTACACCTTC. It is translated as CASSLQGTPWDGYTF.

J is TRBJ2-5 and V is TRBV27; tentative D call: TRBD2 (6 bases). CDR3 size: 14 residues. The V gene's germline CDR1 is MNHEY and CDR2 SMNVEV (reference sequence). With 0 bases removed from V and 1 base from J, the gap between germline ends came to 6 bases. The CDR3 DNA is TGTGCCAGCAGTTTATCCGGGGGCCAAGAGACCCAGTACTTC. Protein sequence: CASSLSGGQETQYF.

This clone has just a few counts. The chain carries TRBV5-4 and TRBJ1-2; D possibly corresponds to TRBD1 (6 bases). CDR1 and CDR2 from the germline V gene are SGHNT and YYREEE (reference sequence). With 0 bases removed from V and 0 bases from J, the gap between germline ends came to 12 bases. This CDR3 region has 16 residues. CDR3 residues: CASSLGGAPANYGYTF. Here the CDR3 DNA reads TGTGCCAGCAGCTTGGGGGGGGCCCCGGCTAACTATGGCTACACCTTC.

The chain uses TRBV6-1 and TRBJ2-3, with 7 nucleotides matching TRBD2. This CDR3 has 21 amino acids. Germline CDR1 reads MNHNS; CDR2 reads SASEGT. J was trimmed by 3 bases and V by 2 bases; bases with no gene match: 23. As DNA, the CDR3 is TGTGCCAGCAGTGAATTGCCTAGCGGAATGGGCGGTTCTCGCGTTACAGATACGCAGTATTTT. Translating gives CASSELPSGMGGSRVTDTQYF.

In DNA, the CDR3 is TGCGCCAGCAGCCCGCGTGGTGACTATGGCTACACCTTC. Amino acid sequence: CASSPRGDYGYTF. This chain uses TRBV4-1 with TRBJ1-2; D not certain. Trimming shortened V by 4 bases and J by 3 bases, and 9 bases separated the two germline ends. This CDR3 is 13 amino acids long. Per germline, CDR1 MGHRA and CDR2 YSYEKL.

V is TRBV6-5 and J is TRBJ2-7, with D perhaps being TRBD1 or TRBD2 (6 bases each). Trimming removed 2 bases from V and 2 bases from J, with 13 bases in between. The CDR3 extends over 15 amino acids. Germline CDR1 and CDR2: MNHEY and SVGAGI. CDR3 in DNA: TGTGCCAGCAGTTACCGGGGGCTCGGGACCTACGAGCAGTACTTC. Protein sequence: CASSYRGLGTYEQYF.

This clone was seen only once. The chain joins TRBV11-2 to TRBJ2-7; D may be TRBD1 (6 bases). CDR3 length: 16 residues. Trimming took 4 bases from V and 3 from J, leaving 19 bases between them. Per germline, CDR1 SGHAT and CDR2 FQNNGV. CDR3 region: CASSSLPGTRYYEQYF. The CDR3 region has the DNA TGTGCCAGCAGCTCACTGCCCGGGACAAGATACTACGAGCAGTACTTC. Full variable domain (outside the CDR3, taken from reference TRBV11-2 and TRBJ2-7): EAGVAQSPRYKIIEKRQSVAFWCNPISGHATLYWYQQILGQGPKLLIQFQNNGVVDDSQLPKDRFSAERLKGVDSTLKIQPAKLEDSAVYLCASSSLPGTRYYEQYFGPGTRLTVT.

For the CDR3, the DNA is TGTGCCAGCAGTTTAGGGGGGGGCTATGGCTACACCTTC. Protein sequence: CASSLGGGYGYTF. The V gene is TRBV6-6, the J gene TRBJ1-2; a weak D match, TRBD1 (6 bases). CDR1 MNHNY and CDR2 SVGAGI come from the germline V gene (reference sequence). The CDR3 contains 13 residues. V was trimmed by 4 bases and J by 4 bases, leaving 10 bases between them.

This chain connects TRBV11-1 to TRBJ2-1, with D hard to call. This CDR3 has 13 amino acids. Trimming pared 5 bases from V and 6 bases from J, leaving 11 bases between. Germline lookup yields CDR1 SGHAT and CDR2 FQDESV (reference sequence). The CDR3 loop is CASSHNRSNEQFF. The CDR3 DNA reads TGTGCCAGCAGCCACAATAGGTCCAATGAGCAGTTCTTC.

This chain uses TRBV19 with TRBJ2-5, with 7 bases fitting TRBD2. J lost 5 bases, V lost 9 bases, and 12 bases had no gene match. Germline V gene data show CDR1 as LNHDA and CDR2 as SQIVND (reference sequence). This CDR3 has 14 residues. The CDR3 bases are TGTGCCAGCCGAGGGACTACCCCTGTGGAGACCCAGTACTTC. Its protein product is CASRGTTPVETQYF.

The V and J genes are TRBV11-2 and TRBJ2-7, with D possibly being TRBD1 or TRBD2 (5 bases each). Germline V gene lookup returns CDR1 SGHAT and CDR2 FQNNGV. Trimming removed 5 bases at V and 6 bases at J, with 20 bases between. This CDR3 spans 15 amino acids. The CDR3 loop reads CASSASRGVGREQYF. Written as DNA, the CDR3 is TGTGCCAGCAGCGCCAGTCGGGGCGTCGGACGCGAGCAGTACTTC.

The genes are TRBV7-9 and TRBJ2-5; 11 bases fit TRBD2. The germline V gene encodes CDR1 SEHNR and CDR2 FQNEAQ (reference sequence). The CDR3 consists of 14 residues. J was trimmed by 5 bases and V by 3 bases; bases with no gene match: 2. The CDR3, as DNA: TGTGCCAGCAGCTTGTCTAGCGGGGGGGAGACCCAGTACTTC. Translated: CASSLSSGGETQYF.

The rearrangement uses TRBV12-1 and TRBJ1-6; TRBD1 reflects the table's D call only, with no check against the DNA. TRBV12-1 is a recognized pseudogene. The CDR3 runs 20 residues. The CDR3 region is CASSFARSGLKGEGYSPLHF. As DNA, the CDR3 is TGTGCCAGCAGCTTTGCAAGGTCGGGGCTAAAGGGGGAAGGCTATTCACCCCTCCACTTT.

In this sample, this clone turned up a few times. The V call is TRBV2, the J call TRBJ2-1; D is possibly TRBD1 or TRBD2 (5 bases each). The germline V gene encodes CDR1 SNHLY and CDR2 FYNNEI. Deletions cut 5 bases from V and 1 base from J, with 12 bases between. The CDR3 has 15 residues. The CDR3 bases are TGTGCCAGCAGTAACACAGGCGGGTCCTACAATGAGCAGTTCTTC. Its translation: CASSNTGGSYNEQFF.

CDR3 nucleotides: TGCGCCAGCAGCCAAGATCTGGGCCTCACTAGCGGTCGGAAGGAGACCCAGTACTTC. Protein: CASSQDLGLTSGRKETQYF. The V gene is TRBV4-1, the J gene TRBJ2-5; TRBD2 matches 8 bases. Germline CDR1 is MGHRA and CDR2 is YSYEKL. This CDR3 has 19 residues. V lost 0 bases and J lost 5; bases outside the gene matches: 17.